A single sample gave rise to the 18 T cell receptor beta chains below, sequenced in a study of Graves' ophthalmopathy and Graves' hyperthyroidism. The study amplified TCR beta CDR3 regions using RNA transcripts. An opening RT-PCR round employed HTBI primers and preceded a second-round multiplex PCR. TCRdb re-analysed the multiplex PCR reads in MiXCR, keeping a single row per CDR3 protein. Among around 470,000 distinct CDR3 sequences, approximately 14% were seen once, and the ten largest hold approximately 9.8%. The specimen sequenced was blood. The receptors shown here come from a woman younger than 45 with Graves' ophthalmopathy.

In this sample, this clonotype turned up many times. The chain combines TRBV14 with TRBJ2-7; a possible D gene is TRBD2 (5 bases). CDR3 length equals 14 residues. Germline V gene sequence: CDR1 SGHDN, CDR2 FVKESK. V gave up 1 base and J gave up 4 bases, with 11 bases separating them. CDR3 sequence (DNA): TGTGCCAGCAGCCAAGGCCGTACTAGGTACGAGCAGTACTTC. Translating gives CASSQGRTRYEQYF.

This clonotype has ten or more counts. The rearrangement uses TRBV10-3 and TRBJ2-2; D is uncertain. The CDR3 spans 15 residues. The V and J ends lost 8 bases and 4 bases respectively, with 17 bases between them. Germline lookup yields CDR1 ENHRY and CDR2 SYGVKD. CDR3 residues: CAISKGYIATGELFF. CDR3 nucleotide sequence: TGTGCCATCTCCAAGGGATATATAGCCACCGGGGAGCTGTTTTTT.

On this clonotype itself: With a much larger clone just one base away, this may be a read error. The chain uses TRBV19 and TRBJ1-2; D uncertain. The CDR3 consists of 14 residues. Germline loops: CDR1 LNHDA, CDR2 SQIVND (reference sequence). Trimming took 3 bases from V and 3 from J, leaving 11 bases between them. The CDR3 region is CASSISRCDYGYTF. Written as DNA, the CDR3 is TGTGCCAGTAGTATCTCGCGATGTGACTATGGCTACACCTTC.

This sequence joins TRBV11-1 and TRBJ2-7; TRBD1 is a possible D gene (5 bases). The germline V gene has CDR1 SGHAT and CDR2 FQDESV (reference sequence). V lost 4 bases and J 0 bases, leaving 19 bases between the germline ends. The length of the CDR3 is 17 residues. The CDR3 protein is CASSSYAQGHSSYEQYF. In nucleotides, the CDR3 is TGTGCCAGCAGCTCTTACGCCCAGGGTCACAGCTCCTACGAGCAGTACTTC.

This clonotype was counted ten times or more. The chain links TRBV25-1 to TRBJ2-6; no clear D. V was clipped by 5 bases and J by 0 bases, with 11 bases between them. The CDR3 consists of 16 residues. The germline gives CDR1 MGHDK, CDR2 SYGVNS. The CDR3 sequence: CASSRSDNSGANVLTF. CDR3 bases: TGTGCCAGCAGTCGCAGCGACAACTCTGGGGCCAACGTCCTGACTTTC.

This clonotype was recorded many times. The CDR3: CASSRPGGRGGNGELFF. CDR3 DNA sequence: TGTGCCAGCAGTCGCCCGGGAGGGCGGGGTGGGAACGGGGAGCTGTTTTTT. The genes are TRBV6-4 and TRBJ2-2, with 8 positions matching TRBD2. This CDR3 has 17 amino acids. Germline CDR1 reads MRHNA; CDR2 reads SNTAGT. The junction had 15 bases not matched to a gene; V was cut back by 5 bases and J by 7 bases.

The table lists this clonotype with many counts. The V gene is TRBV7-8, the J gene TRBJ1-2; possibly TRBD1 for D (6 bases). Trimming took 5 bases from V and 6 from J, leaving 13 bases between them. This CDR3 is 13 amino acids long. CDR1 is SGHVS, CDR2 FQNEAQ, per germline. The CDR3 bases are TGTGCCAGCAGCCCTCGGGGGCATCATGGCTACACCTTC. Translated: CASSPRGHHGYTF.

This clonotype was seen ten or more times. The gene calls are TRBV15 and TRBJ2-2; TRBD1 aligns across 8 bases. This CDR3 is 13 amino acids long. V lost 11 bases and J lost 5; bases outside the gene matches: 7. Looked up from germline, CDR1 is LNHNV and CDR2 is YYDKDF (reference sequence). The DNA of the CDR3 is TGTGCCTCCGGACAGGGTAGGACCGGGGAGCTGTTTTTT. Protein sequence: CASGQGRTGELFF.

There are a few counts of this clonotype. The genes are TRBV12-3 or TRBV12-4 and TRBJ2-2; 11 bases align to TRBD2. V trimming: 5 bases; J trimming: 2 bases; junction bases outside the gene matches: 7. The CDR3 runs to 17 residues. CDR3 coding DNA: TGTGCCAGCAGTGCCGGGACTAGCGGACTAAACACCGGGGAGCTGTTTTTT. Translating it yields CASSAGTSGLNTGELFF.

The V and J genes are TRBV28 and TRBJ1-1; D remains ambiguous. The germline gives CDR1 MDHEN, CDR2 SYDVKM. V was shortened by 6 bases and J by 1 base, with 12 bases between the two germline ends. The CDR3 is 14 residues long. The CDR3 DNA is TGTGCCAGCAGGACGGACGAGGGGAACACTGAAGCTTTCTTT. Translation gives CASRTDEGNTEAFF.

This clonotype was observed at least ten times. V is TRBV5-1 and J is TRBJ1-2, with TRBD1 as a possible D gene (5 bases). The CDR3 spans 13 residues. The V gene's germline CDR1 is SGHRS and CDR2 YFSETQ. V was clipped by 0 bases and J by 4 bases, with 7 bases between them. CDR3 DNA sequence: TGCGCCAGCAGCTTGGACAGGAGCTATGGCTACACCTTC. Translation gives CASSLDRSYGYTF.

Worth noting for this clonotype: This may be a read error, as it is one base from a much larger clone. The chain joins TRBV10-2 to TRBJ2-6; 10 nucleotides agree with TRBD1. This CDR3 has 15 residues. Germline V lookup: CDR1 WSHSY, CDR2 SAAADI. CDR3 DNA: TGTGCCAGCAGGGACAGGGGTGCTGGGGCCAACGTCCTGAGTTTC. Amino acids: CASRDRGAGANVLSF.

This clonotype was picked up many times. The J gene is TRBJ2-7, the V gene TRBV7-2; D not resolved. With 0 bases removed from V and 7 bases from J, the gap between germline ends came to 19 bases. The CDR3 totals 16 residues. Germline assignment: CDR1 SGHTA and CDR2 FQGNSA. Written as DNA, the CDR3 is TGTGCCAGCAGCTTAGCGCTCAGTCTAAGAGCTAGAGAGCAGTACTTC. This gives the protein CASSLALSLRAREQYF. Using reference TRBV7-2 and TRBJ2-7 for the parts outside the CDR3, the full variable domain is GAGVSQSPSNKVTEKGKDVELRCDPISGHTALYWYRQSLGQGLEFLIYFQGNSAPDKSGLPSDRFSAERTGGSVSTLTIQRTQQEDSAVYLCASSLALSLRAREQYFGPGTRLTVT.

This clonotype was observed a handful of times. The CDR3 region has the DNA TGTGCCAGCAGCCTCAATATGCAGCAGTACTTC. Protein product: CASSLNMQQYF. V is TRBV3-1 and J is TRBJ2-7; D is unclear. This CDR3 is 11 amino acids long. The V and J ends lost 4 bases and 8 bases respectively, with 9 bases between them. Per germline, CDR1 LGHDT and CDR2 YNNKEL (reference sequence).

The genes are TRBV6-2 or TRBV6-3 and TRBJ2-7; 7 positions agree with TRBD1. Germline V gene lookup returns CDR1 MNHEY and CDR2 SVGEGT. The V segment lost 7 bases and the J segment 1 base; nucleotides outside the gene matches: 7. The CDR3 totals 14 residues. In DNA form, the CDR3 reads TGTGCCAGCAATCCGACAGGGTGGTCCTACGAGCAGTACTTC. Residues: CASNPTGWSYEQYF.

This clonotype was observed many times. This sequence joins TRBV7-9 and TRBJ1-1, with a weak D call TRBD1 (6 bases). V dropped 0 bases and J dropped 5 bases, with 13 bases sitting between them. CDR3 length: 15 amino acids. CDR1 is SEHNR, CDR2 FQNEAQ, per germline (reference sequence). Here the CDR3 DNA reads TGTGCCAGCAGCTTAGCTCGGGGGGCGAGTACTGAAGCTTTCTTT. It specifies CASSLARGASTEAFF.

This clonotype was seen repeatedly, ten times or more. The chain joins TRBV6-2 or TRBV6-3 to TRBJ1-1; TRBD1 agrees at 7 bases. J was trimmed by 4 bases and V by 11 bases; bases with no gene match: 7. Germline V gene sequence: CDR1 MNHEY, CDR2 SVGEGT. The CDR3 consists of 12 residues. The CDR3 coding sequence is TGTGCCGTCAAAACAGGGGTCACTGAAGCTTTCTTT. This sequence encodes CAVKTGVTEAFF.

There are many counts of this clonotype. Here the CDR3 reads CASSLGTGGKTEAFF. The CDR3 DNA follows: TGTGCCAGCAGCCTCGGGACAGGGGGGAAGACTGAAGCTTTCTTT. This chain uses TRBV28 with TRBJ1-1, with TRBD1 matching 11 bases. The V gene end was trimmed by 6 bases and the J gene end by 5 bases; junction bases not matched to a gene: 8. The CDR3 spans 15 residues. Germline lookup yields CDR1 MDHEN and CDR2 SYDVKM. Using reference TRBV28 and TRBJ1-1 for the parts outside the CDR3, the full variable domain is DVKVTQSSRYLVKRTGEKVFLECVQDMDHENMFWYRQDPGLGLRLIYFSYDVKMKEKGDIPEGYSVSREKKERFSLILESASTNQTSMYLCASSLGTGGKTEAFFGQGTRLTVV.